This record looks at one T cell receptor (beta chain) sequence and its context. This entry is derived from a study of T cell responses to AZD1222 COVID-19 vaccine. The length of the CDR3 is 18 residues. V lost 3 bases and J 1 base, leaving 18 bases between the germline ends. Germline-derived CDR1 and CDR2 are KGHSH and LQKENI. The table came from immunoSEQ multiplex PCR; TCRdb's copy has only in-frame clones and leaves some out. Of 95,000 to 100,000 clones listed, around 87% were seen once; the top ten hold about 10%. The source was peripheral blood, collected 28 days after the second AZD1222 dose. This clonotype was obtained from an adult who received the AZD1222 COVID-19 vaccine. The chain joins TRBV18 to TRBJ2-2; D gene unclear. DNA for the CDR3: TGTGCCAGCTCACCCCGGACGGCCGCTTCCAGGAACACCGGGGAGCTGTTTTTT. Amino acids: CASSPRTAASRNTGELFF.